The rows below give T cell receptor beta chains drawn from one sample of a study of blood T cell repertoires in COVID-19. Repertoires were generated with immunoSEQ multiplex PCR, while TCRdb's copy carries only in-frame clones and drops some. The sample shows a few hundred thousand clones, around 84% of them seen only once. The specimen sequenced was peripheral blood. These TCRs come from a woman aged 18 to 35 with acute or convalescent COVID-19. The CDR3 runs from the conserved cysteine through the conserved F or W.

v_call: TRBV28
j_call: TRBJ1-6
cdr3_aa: CASSTGFNSPLHF

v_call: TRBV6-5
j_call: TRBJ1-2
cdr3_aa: CASSHSGQVHRGYTF

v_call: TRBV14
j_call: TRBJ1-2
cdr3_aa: CASSPWDSRTYGYTF

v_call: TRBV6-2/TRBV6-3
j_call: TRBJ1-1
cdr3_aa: CASSYSGTGNTEAFF

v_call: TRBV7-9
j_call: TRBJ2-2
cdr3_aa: CASSLGQGDTGELFF

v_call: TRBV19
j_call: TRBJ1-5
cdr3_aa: CASTVGGGNGNQPQHF

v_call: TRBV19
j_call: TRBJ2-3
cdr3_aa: CASSIVGSGKADTQYF

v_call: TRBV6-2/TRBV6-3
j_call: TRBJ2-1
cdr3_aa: CASSYYQREYNEQFF

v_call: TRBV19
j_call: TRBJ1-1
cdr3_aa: CASSTGGQIMNTEAFF

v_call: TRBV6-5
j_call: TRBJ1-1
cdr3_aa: CASSYSQGALTEAFF

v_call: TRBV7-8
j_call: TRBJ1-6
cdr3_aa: CASSLGGTGGSPLHF

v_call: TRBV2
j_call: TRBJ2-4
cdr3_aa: CASMGGGSFIQYF

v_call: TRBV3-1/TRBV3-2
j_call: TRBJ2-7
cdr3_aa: CASSIRAWGSYEQYF

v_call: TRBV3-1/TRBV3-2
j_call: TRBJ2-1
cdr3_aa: CASSQAPSSYNEQFF

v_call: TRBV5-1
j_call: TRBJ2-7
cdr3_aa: CASSVRDKSYEQYF

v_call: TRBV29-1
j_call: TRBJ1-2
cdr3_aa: CSVEVQVYGYTF

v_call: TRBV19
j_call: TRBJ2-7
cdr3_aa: CASSLTITYEQYF

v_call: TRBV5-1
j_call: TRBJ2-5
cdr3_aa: CASSPPLSGGNQETQYF

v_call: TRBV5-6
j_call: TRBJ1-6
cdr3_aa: CASSPRGGQGNSPLHF

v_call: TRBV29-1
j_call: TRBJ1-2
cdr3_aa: CSVRKEDGYTF

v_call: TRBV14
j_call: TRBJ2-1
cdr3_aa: CASSQVGGRAIEQFF

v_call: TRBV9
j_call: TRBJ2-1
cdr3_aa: CASSVDWASEYNEQFF

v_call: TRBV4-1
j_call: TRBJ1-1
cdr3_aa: CASSDRDLNTEAFF

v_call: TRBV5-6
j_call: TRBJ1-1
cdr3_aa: CASSWRTRAENTEAFF